This entry concerns a single T cell receptor (beta chain). This CDR3 contains 15 residues. V was clipped by 5 bases and J by 5 bases; unmatched bases: 8. Germline CDR1 MNHNS, CDR2 SASEGT. Assay: immunoSEQ multiplex PCR; the TCRdb copy retains only in-frame clones and omits some. In the table there are just over 80,000 clones, around 96% of which are singletons. The sample comes from a study of T cell changes during pregnancy in multiple sclerosis. V and J are TRBV6-1 and TRBJ1-5; 8 bases are shared with TRBD1. This clonotype was obtained from a female donor with multiple sclerosis, enrolled in a pregnancy study. The specimen was peripheral blood, collected in the second trimester of pregnancy. CDR3 region: CASSLQDRADQPQHF. The CDR3 bases are TGTGCCAGCAGTCTACAGGACAGGGCTGATCAGCCCCAGCATTTT.